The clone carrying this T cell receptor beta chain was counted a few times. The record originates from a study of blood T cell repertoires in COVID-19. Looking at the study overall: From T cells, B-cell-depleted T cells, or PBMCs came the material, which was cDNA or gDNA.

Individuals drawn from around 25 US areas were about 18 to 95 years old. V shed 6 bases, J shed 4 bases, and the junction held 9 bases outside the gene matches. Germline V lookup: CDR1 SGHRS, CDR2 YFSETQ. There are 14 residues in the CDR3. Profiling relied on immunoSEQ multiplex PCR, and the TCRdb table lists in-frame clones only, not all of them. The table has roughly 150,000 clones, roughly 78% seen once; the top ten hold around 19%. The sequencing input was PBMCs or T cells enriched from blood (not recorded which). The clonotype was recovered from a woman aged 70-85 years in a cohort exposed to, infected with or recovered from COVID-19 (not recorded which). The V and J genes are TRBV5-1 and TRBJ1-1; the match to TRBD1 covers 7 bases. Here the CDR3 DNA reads TGCGCCAGCAACCAGGGACAGATGGGCACTGAAGCTTTCTTT. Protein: CASNQGQMGTEAFF.